Listed below are T cell receptor beta chains from one sample, sequenced in a study of T cell clonotyping in hematopoietic cell transplantation. The method was immunoSEQ multiplex PCR; TCRdb's version includes in-frame clones alone and lacks a portion of them. The repertoire holds some 13,000 clones, with about 56% as singletons. Source material: PBMCs. The receptors were gathered from a human donor who either received an allogeneic hematopoietic cell transplant for a myeloid malignancy or was a related donor (not recorded which). Some clones in this sample may be carry-over from other donors' samples. The CDR3 runs from the conserved cysteine through the conserved F or W. D genes are given only for firm matches. Expanded clones are given a class, and other clones once, few, many or no size at all.

NA	NA	TRBV30	TRBJ2-1	CAWSVGTSSYNEQFF	TGTGCCTGGAGCGTAGGGACTTCCTCCTACAATGAGCAGTTCTTC
NA	NA	TRBV4-1	TRBJ1-4	CASSQLLGKGMEEKLFF	TGCGCCAGCAGCCAACTGTTGGGCAAAGGGATGGAGGAAAAACTGTTTTTT
NA	NA	TRBV5-4	TRBJ1-2	CASSLSRVGYGYTF	TGTGCCAGCAGCTTGTCCAGGGTTGGCTATGGCTACACCTTC
few	NA	TRBV27	TRBJ1-2	CASSHGYGYTF	TGTGCCAGCAGTCATGGCTATGGCTACACCTTC
NA	NA	TRBV4-1	TRBJ2-6	CASSRGDGSGANVLTF	TGCGCCAGCAGCCGAGGAGACGGCTCTGGGGCCAACGTCCTGACTTTC
NA	NA	TRBV4-3	TRBJ1-2	CASSHSLMRGYTF	TGCGCCAGCAGCCACTCCCTAATGCGGGGCTACACCTTC
NA	NA	TRBV6-5	TRBJ1-2	CASSYSGAPAGGYTF	TGTGCCAGCAGTTACTCTGGGGCGCCGGCGGGCGGCTACACCTTC
few	TRBD1	TRBV30	TRBJ1-1	CAWSGDRNTEAFF	TGTGCCTGGAGTGGGGACAGGAACACTGAAGCTTTCTTT
NA	TRBD1	TRBV30	TRBJ2-7	CAWSGGQGSFDEQYF	TGTGCCTGGAGTGGGGGACAGGGTTCTTTCGACGAGCAGTACTTC
NA	TRBD2	TRBV6-6	TRBJ2-1	CASTGGAYNEQFF	TGTGCCAGCACTGGGGGGGCCTACAATGAGCAGTTCTTC
NA	TRBD1	TRBV7-3	TRBJ2-3	CASSSGTGLYHTGTDTQYF	TGTGCCAGCAGCTCCGGGACAGGGCTATACCACACTGGCACAGATACGCAGTATTTT
NA	TRBD1	TRBV7-9	TRBJ2-7	CASSQGQGRYEQYF	TGTGCCAGCAGCCAGGGACAGGGGCGCTACGAGCAGTACTTC
NA	TRBD1	TRBV4-1	TRBJ1-2	CASSQEGYRGYGYTF	TGCGCCAGCAGCCAAGAAGGGTACAGGGGCTATGGCTACACCTTC
NA	NA	TRBV9	TRBJ2-5	CASSVRGQETQYF	TGTGCCAGCAGCGTAAGAGGGCAAGAGACCCAGTACTTC
medium-sized	TRBD2	TRBV19	TRBJ2-1	CASSISSGAYNEQFF	TGTGCCAGTAGTATTAGTAGCGGGGCCTACAATGAGCAGTTCTTC
NA	TRBD1	TRBV5-8	TRBJ1-6	CASSLGDRGQSPLHF	TGTGCCAGCAGCTTGGGTGACAGGGGGCAATCACCCCTCCACTTT
NA	TRBD1	TRBV10-3	TRBJ1-1	CATHPGQHYSSTGNTEAFF	TGTGCCACCCACCCGGGACAGCACTATTCATCAACAGGCAACACTGAAGCTTTCTTT
NA	NA	TRBV29-1	TRBJ1-4	CSVAKGSEEKLFF	TGCAGCGTTGCAAAGGGGTCAGAAGAAAAACTGTTTTTT
NA	NA	TRBV5-1	TRBJ2-7	CASFDSRNTYEQYF	TGCGCCAGCTTCGACAGTAGAAATACCTACGAGCAGTACTTC
NA	TRBD1	TRBV7-9	TRBJ1-1	CASSPGTANTEAFF	TGTGCCAGCAGCCCCGGGACAGCAAACACTGAAGCTTTCTTT
NA	NA	TRBV6-1	TRBJ2-3	CASSRGGMGDTQYF	TGTGCCAGCAGTAGGGGCGGGATGGGAGATACGCAGTATTTT
few	NA	TRBV27	TRBJ1-3	CASSLDGPTLGGNTIYF	TGTGCCAGCAGTCTTGACGGGCCGACTCTCGGTGGAAACACCATATATTTT
once	NA	TRBV30	TRBJ2-5	CAWSSGETQYF	TGTGCCTGGAGTAGTGGAGAGACCCAGTACTTC
few	NA	TRBV6-1	TRBJ2-2	CASSLEPTGELFF	TGTGCCAGCAGTCTCGAGCCCACCGGGGAGCTGTTTTTT
NA	NA	TRBV9	TRBJ1-1	CASSVEAENTEAFF	TGTGCCAGCAGCGTAGAGGCGGAGAACACTGAAGCTTTCTTT
NA	TRBD1	TRBV5-1	TRBJ1-2	CASSFGRGNGYTF	TGCGCCAGCAGCTTTGGCAGGGGGAATGGCTACACCTTC
NA	NA	TRBV7-2	TRBJ2-5	CASTLTSSETQYF	TGTGCCAGCACCCTTACTAGCTCCGAGACCCAGTACTTC
few	NA	TRBV9	TRBJ2-7	CASSASWSSYEQYF	TGTGCCAGCAGCGCTAGCTGGAGCTCCTACGAGCAGTACTTC
NA	NA	TRBV2	TRBJ1-6	CASSQRGTNSPLHF	TGTGCCAGCAGCCAACGGGGAACTAATTCACCCCTCCACTTT
NA	NA	TRBV10-1	TRBJ2-3	CASSPSGPPDTQYF	TGCGCCAGCAGCCCATCGGGGCCGCCAGATACGCAGTATTTT
few	NA	TRBV12-5	TRBJ1-1	CASGLQTGTLNTEAFF	TGTGCTAGTGGTCTACAAACTGGGACACTGAACACTGAAGCTTTCTTT
NA	NA	TRBV6-6	TRBJ1-1	CASSSGANTEAFF	TGTGCCAGCAGTTCAGGGGCGAACACTGAAGCTTTCTTT
NA	NA	TRBV6-1	TRBJ2-3	CASSELLSTDTQYF	TGTGCCAGCAGTGAATTGCTGAGCACAGATACGCAGTATTTT
NA	TRBD1	TRBV10-3	TRBJ1-5	CASNTGDSNQPQHF	TGTGCCTCAAACACAGGGGATAGCAATCAGCCCCAGCATTTT
NA	TRBD1	TRBV9	TRBJ1-2	CASSEVDRNYGYTF	TGTGCCAGCAGCGAGGTGGACAGGAACTATGGCTACACCTTC
few	NA	TRBV5-1	TRBJ2-7	CASSPPSYEQYF	TGCGCCAGCAGCCCCCCTTCATACGAGCAGTACTTC
NA	TRBD1	TRBV11-2	TRBJ1-1	CASSSRGHRTEAFF	TGTGCCAGCAGCTCCAGGGGGCATCGGACTGAAGCTTTCTTT
once	NA	TRBV29-1	TRBJ1-2	CSVAVGAYGYTF	TGCAGCGTTGCGGTGGGGGCCTATGGCTACACCTTC
NA	NA	TRBV30	TRBJ1-1	CASRVGTNTEAFF	TGTGCCTCCCGAGTGGGTACGAACACTGAAGCTTTCTTT
few	NA	TRBV4-3	TRBJ2-3	CASSQEARGTQYF	TGCGCCAGCAGCCAAGAAGCGCGGGGAACGCAGTATTTT
few	NA	TRBV29-1	TRBJ1-2	CSVEEGTLYGYTF	TGCAGCGTTGAGGAGGGTACCCTATATGGCTACACCTTC
once	NA	TRBV14	TRBJ1-2	CASSQEVLSGSNYGYTF	TGTGCCAGCAGCCAAGAAGTGTTATCGGGATCTAACTATGGCTACACCTTC
NA	TRBD1	TRBV29-1	TRBJ1-1	CSVYRGLNTEAFF	TGCAGCGTTTACAGGGGGTTGAACACTGAAGCTTTCTTT
once	NA	TRBV5-8	TRBJ1-1	CASRRRGNTEAFF	TGTGCCAGCAGAAGACGAGGGAACACTGAAGCTTTCTTT
NA	NA	TRBV7-9	TRBJ1-1	CASSLAEASTEAFF	TGTGCCAGCAGCTTAGCGGAGGCCTCCACTGAAGCTTTCTTT
NA	NA	TRBV25-1	TRBJ1-2	CASSVGTYGYTF	TGTGCCAGCAGTGTCGGGACATATGGCTACACCTTC
NA	NA	TRBV4-1	TRBJ1-1	CASSQVGKSILPEAFF	TGCGCCAGCAGCCAAGTGGGGAAAAGTATACTCCCTGAAGCTTTCTTT
few	NA	TRBV27	TRBJ2-4	CASSEAKNIQYF	TGTGCCAGCAGTGAGGCCAAAAACATTCAGTACTTC
NA	NA	TRBV19	TRBJ2-3	CASSIELTPTDTQYF	TGTGCCAGTAGTATCGAACTAACCCCCACAGATACGCAGTATTTT
NA	NA	TRBV2	TRBJ2-7	CASSELGAAAYEQYF	TGTGCCAGCAGTGAGTTGGGGGCGGCAGCCTACGAGCAGTACTTC
NA	NA	TRBV5-6	TRBJ2-7	CASSLGHIPSYEQYF	TGTGCCAGCAGCTTGGGACACATCCCCTCCTACGAGCAGTACTTC
NA	TRBD1	TRBV9	TRBJ2-7	CASSAGQNSYEQYF	TGTGCCAGCAGCGCGGGACAGAACTCCTACGAGCAGTACTTC
NA	TRBD2	TRBV15	TRBJ2-3	CATSRDPTSADTQYF	TGTGCCACCAGCAGAGATCCGACTAGCGCAGATACGCAGTATTTT
NA	TRBD1	TRBV4-1	TRBJ2-7	CASSQDRTGSNEQYF	TGCGCCAGCAGCCAAGACCGGACAGGGTCCAACGAGCAGTACTTC
NA	TRBD1	TRBV11-2	TRBJ2-7	CASSLVRTGGYEQYF	TGTGCCAGCAGCTTAGTACGTACAGGGGGCTACGAGCAGTACTTC